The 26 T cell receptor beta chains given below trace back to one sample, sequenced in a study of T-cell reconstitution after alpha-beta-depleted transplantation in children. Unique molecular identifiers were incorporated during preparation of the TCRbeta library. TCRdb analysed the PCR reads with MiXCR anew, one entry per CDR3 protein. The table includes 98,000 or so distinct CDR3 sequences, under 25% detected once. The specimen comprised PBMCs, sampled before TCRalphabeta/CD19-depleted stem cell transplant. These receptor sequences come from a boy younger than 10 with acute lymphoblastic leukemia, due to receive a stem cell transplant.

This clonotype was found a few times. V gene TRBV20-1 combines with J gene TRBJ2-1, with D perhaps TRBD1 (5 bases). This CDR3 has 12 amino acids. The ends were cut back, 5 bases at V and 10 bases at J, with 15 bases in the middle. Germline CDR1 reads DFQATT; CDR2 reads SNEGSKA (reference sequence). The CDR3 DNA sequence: TGCAGTGCTCTGGGGCTCCTTCGGGAGCAGTTCTTC. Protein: CSALGLLREQFF.

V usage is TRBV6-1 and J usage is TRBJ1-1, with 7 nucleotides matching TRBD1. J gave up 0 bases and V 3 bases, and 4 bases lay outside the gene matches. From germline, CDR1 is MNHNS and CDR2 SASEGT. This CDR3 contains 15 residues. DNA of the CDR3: TGTGCCAGCAGTGATACCGGGACAGTGAACACTGAAGCTTTCTTT. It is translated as CASSDTGTVNTEAFF.

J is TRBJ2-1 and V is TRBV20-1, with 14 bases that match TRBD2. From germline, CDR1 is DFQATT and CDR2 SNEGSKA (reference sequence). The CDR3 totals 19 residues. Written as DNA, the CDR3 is TGCTGGGCTAGAGACCCTTTGACTAGCGGGAGGGAGGCCTGGAATGAGCAGTTCTTC. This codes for CWARDPLTSGREAWNEQFF.

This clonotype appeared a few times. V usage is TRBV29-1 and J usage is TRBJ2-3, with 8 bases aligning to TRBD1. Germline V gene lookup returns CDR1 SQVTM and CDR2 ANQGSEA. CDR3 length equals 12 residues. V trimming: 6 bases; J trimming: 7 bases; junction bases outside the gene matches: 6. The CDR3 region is CSVPTGGNTQYF. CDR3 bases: TGCAGCGTCCCAACAGGGGGAAATACGCAGTATTTT.

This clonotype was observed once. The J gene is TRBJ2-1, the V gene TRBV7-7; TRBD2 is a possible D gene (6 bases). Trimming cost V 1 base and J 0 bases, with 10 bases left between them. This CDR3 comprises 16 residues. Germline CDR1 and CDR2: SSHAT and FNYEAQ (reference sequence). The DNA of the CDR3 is TGTGCCAGCAGCTTAGGGATTAGCGGCTCCTACAATGAGCAGTTCTTC. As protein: CASSLGISGSYNEQFF. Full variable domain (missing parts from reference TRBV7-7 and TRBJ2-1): GAGVSQSPRYKVTKRGQDVTLRCDPISSHATLYWYQQALGQGPEFLTYFNYEAQPDKSGLPSDRFSAERPEGSISTLTIQRTEQRDSAMYRCASSLGISGSYNEQFFGPGTRLTVL.

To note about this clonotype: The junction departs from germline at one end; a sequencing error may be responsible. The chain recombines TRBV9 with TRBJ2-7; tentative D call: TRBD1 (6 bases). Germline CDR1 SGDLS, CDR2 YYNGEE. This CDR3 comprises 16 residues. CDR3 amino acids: CASSPSPGQGHYEQSF. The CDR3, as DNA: TGTGCCAGCAGCCCTAGTCCGGGACAAGGACACTACGAGCAGTCCTTC. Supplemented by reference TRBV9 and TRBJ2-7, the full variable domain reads DSGVTQTPKHLITATGQRVTLRCSPRSGDLSVYWYQQSLDQGLQFLIQYYNGEERAKGNILERFSAQQFPDLHSELNLSSLELGDSALYFCASSPSPGQGHYEQSFGPGTRLTVT.

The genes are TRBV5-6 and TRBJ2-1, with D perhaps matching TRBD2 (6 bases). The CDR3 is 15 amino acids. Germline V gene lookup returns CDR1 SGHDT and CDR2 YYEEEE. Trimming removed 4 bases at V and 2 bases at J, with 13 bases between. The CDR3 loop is CASSATRRAYNEQFF. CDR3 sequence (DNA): TGTGCCAGCAGCGCCACTCGGAGGGCCTACAATGAGCAGTTCTTC.

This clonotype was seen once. Here the CDR3 reads CASSLDHRGEQYF. The CDR3 DNA follows: TGTGCCAGCAGCTTGGATCACAGGGGCGAGCAGTACTTC. The V and J genes are TRBV5-5 and TRBJ2-7; TRBD1 matches at 7 bases. Germline V lookup: CDR1 SGHKS, CDR2 YYEKEE (reference sequence). Trimming removed 0 bases from V and 6 bases from J; junction bases left unmatched: 3. CDR3 length equals 13 residues.

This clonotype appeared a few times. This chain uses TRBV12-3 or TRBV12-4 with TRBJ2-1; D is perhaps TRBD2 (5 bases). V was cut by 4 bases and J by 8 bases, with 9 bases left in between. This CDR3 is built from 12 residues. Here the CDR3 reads CASSYRGYEQFF. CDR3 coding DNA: TGTGCCAGCAGTTATCGGGGATATGAGCAGTTCTTC.

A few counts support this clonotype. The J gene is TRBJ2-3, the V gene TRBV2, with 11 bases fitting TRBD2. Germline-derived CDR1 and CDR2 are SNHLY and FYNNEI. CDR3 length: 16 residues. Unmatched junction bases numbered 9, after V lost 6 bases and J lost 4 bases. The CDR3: CASSEALAGGADTQYF. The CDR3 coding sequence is TGTGCCAGCAGCGAGGCCCTAGCGGGAGGAGCAGATACGCAGTATTTT. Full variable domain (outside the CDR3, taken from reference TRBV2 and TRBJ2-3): EPEVTQTPSHQVTQMGQEVILRCVPISNHLYFYWYRQILGQKVEFLVSFYNNEISEKSEIFDDQFSVERPDGSNFTLKIRSTKLEDSAMYFCASSEALAGGADTQYFGPGTRLTVL.

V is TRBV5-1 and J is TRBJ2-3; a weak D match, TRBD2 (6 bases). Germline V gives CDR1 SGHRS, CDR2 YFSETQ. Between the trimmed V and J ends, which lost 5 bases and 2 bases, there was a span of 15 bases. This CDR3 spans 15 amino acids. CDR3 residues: CASRFSGVPTDTQYF. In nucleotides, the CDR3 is TGCGCCAGCAGGTTTAGCGGAGTCCCCACAGATACGCAGTATTTT.

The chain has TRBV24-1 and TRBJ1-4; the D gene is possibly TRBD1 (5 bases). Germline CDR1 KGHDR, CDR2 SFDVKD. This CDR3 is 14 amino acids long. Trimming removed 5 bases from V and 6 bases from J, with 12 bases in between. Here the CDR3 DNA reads TGTGCCACCAGTGCCACGGGACCCGATGAAAAACTGTTTTTT. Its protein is CATSATGPDEKLFF.

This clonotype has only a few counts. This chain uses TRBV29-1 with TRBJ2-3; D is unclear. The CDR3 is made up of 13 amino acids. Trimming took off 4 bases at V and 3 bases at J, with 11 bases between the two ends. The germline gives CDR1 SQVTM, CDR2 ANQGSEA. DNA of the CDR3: TGCAGCGTTGCCGGACGCTTAACAGATACGCAGTATTTT. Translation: CSVAGRLTDTQYF.

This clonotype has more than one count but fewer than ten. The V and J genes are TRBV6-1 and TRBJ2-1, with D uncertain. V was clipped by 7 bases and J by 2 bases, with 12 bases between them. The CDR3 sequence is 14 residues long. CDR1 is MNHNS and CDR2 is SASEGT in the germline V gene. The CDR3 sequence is CASKDGDPYNEQFF. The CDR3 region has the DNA TGTGCCAGCAAGGACGGCGACCCCTACAATGAGCAGTTCTTC.

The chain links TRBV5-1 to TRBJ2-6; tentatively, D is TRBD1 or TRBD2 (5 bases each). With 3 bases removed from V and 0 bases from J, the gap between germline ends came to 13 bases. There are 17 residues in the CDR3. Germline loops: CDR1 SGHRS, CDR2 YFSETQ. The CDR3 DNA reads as TGCGCCAGCAGCTCGGAGCGAGGGGTCTCTGGGGCCAACGTCCTGACTTTC. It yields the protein CASSSERGVSGANVLTF.

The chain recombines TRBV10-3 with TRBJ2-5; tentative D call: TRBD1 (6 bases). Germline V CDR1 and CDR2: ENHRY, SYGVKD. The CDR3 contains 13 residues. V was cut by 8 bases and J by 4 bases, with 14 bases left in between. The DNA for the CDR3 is TGTGCCATCCAATCGACAGGACTAGAGACCCAGTACTTC. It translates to CAIQSTGLETQYF.

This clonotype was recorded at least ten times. The CDR3 region has the DNA TGCAGTGCTCTAAGTCACGCGGGAGACGAGCAGTACTTC. Its translation is CSALSHAGDEQYF. The chain is built from TRBV20-1 and TRBJ2-7; 7 nucleotides align to TRBD2. After removal of 5 bases from V and 5 bases from J, the junction contained 9 bases not matched to a gene. CDR3 length: 13 amino acids. CDR1 is DFQATT and CDR2 is SNEGSKA in the germline V gene (reference sequence).

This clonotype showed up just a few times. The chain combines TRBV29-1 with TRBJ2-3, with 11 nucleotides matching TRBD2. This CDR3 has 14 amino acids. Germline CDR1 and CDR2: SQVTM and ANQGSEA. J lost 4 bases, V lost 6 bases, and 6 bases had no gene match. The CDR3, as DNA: TGCAGCGTGGCGGGGACTAGCGGAGCAGATACGCAGTATTTT. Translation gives CSVAGTSGADTQYF.

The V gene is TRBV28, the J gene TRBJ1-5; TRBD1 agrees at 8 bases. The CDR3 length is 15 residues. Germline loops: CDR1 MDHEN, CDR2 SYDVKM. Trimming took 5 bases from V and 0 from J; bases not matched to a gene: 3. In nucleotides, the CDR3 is TGTGCCAGCAGTCAGGGGGCGCATAGCAATCAGCCCCAGCATTTT. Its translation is CASSQGAHSNQPQHF.

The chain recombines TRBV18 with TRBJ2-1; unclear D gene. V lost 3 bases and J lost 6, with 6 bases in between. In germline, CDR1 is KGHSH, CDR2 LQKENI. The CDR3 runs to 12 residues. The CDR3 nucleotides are TGTGCCAGCTCACCGTCCGGCAATGAGCAGTTCTTC. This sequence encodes CASSPSGNEQFF.

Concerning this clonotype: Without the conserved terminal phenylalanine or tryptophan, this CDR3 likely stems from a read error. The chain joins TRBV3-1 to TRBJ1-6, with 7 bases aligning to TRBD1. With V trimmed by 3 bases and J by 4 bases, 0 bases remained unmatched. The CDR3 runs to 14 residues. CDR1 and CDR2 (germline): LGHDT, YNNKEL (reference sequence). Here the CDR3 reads CASSQGQYNSPLHL. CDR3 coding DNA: TGTGCCAGCAGCCAGGGACAGTATAATTCACCCCTCCACTTA.

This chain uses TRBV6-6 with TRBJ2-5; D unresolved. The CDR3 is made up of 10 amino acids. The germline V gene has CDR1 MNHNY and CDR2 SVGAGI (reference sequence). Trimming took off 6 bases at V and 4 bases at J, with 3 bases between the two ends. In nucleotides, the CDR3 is TGTGCCAGCAGGGCAGAGACCCAGTACTTC. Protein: CASRAETQYF.

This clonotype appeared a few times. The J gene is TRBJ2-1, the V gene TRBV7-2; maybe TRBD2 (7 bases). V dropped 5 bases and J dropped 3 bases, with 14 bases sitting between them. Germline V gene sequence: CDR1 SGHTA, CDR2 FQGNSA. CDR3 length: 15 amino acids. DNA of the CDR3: TGTGCCAGCAGCGACCAGGGAGGGGGCTACAATGAGCAGTTCTTC. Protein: CASSDQGGGYNEQFF.

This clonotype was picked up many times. The CDR3 bases are TGTGCCAGCAGTTGGGGGCCAGCCTACGAGCAGTACTTC. This translates into CASSWGPAYEQYF. The V call is TRBV27, the J call TRBJ2-7; D is possibly TRBD1 (6 bases). The CDR3 spans 13 residues. CDR1 and CDR2 (germline): MNHEY, SMNVEV (reference sequence). V lost 4 bases to trimming and J lost 2 bases, with 9 bases between them.

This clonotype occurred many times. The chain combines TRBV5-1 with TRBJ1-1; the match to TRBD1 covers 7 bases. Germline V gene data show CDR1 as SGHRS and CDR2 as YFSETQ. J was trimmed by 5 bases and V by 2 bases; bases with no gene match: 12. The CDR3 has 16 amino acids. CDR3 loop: CASSFLLPGQRTEAFF. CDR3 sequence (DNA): TGCGCCAGCAGCTTTCTATTACCGGGACAGCGGACTGAAGCTTTCTTT. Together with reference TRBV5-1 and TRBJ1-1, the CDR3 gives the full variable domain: KAGVTQTPRYLIKTRGQQVTLSCSPISGHRSVSWYQQTPGQGLQFLFEYFSETQRNKGNFPGRFSGRQFSNSRSEMNVSTLELGDSALYLCASSFLLPGQRTEAFFGQGTRLTVV.

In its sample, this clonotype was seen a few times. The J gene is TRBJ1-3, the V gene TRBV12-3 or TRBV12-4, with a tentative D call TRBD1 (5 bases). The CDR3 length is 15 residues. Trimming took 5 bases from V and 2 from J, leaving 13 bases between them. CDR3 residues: CASSQPGLAGNTIYF. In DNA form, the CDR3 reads TGTGCCAGCAGTCAACCGGGACTAGCTGGAAACACCATATATTTT.